The 18 T cell receptor beta chains in this list originate from one sample, sequenced in a study of shared clonotypes between healthy human individuals. The repertoire was sequenced with immunoSEQ multiplex PCR; TCRdb's copy has only in-frame clones and lacks some. The sample has about 980,000 clones, 76% seen once. The sequencing sample was made of memory CD4+ T cells sorted from blood. Subset described: CD45RA-negative fraction. Every receptor here comes from a man in his late teens or twenties in good health.

V gene TRBV5-1 combines with J gene TRBJ2-7; maybe TRBD1 (5 bases). Trimming stripped 1 base from V and 5 bases from J, with 16 bases between. There are 15 residues in the CDR3. The germline gives CDR1 SGHRS, CDR2 YFSETQ. CDR3 region: CASSLTSGLVHEQYF. The CDR3 nucleotides read TGCGCCAGCAGCTTGACGTCAGGGCTTGTTCACGAGCAGTACTTC.

J is TRBJ1-6 and V is TRBV28; maybe TRBD1 (6 bases). Looked up from germline, CDR1 is MDHEN and CDR2 is SYDVKM. The CDR3 totals 17 residues. Trimming took off 3 bases at V and 9 bases at J, with 21 bases between the two ends. As DNA, the CDR3 is TGTGCCAGCAGTTTTTGGGACTCGCAGGGGTCGACTTCACCCCTCCACTTT. Translating gives CASSFWDSQGSTSPLHF.

The V gene is TRBV5-4, the J gene TRBJ2-7; possibly TRBD1 for D (7 bases). V dropped 4 bases and J dropped 9 bases, with 20 bases sitting between them. Germline V CDR1 and CDR2: SGHNT, YYREEE (reference sequence). This CDR3 region has 14 residues. For the CDR3, the DNA is TGTGCCAGCAGCGGGGGGACCGGACAGGCTCGGCAGTACTTC. Amino acid sequence: CASSGGTGQARQYF.

CDR3: CATSRELAGYEQYF. The CDR3 DNA is TGTGCCACCAGCAGAGAACTAGCGGGCTACGAGCAGTACTTC. V and J are TRBV15 and TRBJ2-7, with 9 bases matching TRBD2. The trim removed 0 bases at V and 3 bases at J, leaving 0 bases unmatched. The germline V gene encodes CDR1 LNHNV and CDR2 YYDKDF (reference sequence). The CDR3 runs to 14 residues.

V and J are TRBV7-9 and TRBJ1-2, with a weak D call TRBD1 (6 bases). Germline V lookup: CDR1 SEHNR, CDR2 FQNEAQ (reference sequence). Trimming removed 5 bases from V and 0 bases from J, with 10 bases in between. CDR3 length equals 14 residues. The CDR3 DNA is TGTGCCAGCAGCCGGACAGCCCCTAACTATGGCTACACCTTC. Encoded protein: CASSRTAPNYGYTF.

The CDR3 DNA reads as TGTGCCAGCAGCTTGCAGGGGGGCAATTCACCCCTCCACTTT. Amino acids: CASSLQGGNSPLHF. V is TRBV5-7 and J is TRBJ1-6, with 7 nucleotides matching TRBD1. TRBV5-7 is an ORF, with its function uncertain. V shed 1 base, J shed 7 bases, and the junction held 2 bases outside the gene matches. The CDR3 consists of 14 residues.

The chain is built from TRBV29-1 and TRBJ2-5; D uncertain. Germline values: CDR1 SQVTM, CDR2 ANQGSEA. Trimming cost V 1 base and J 2 bases, with 8 bases left between them. The CDR3 runs to 13 residues. CDR3 sequence: CSVEGRIQETQYF. In DNA, the CDR3 is TGCAGCGTTGAAGGGCGGATACAAGAGACCCAGTACTTC.

This clone was seen more than once but under ten times. Other DNA sequences from this sample encode an identical CDR3 as well. The rearrangement uses TRBV4-3 and TRBJ2-3; D unclear. Trimming shortened V by 3 bases and J by 0 bases, and 4 bases separated the two germline ends. This CDR3 is built from 13 residues. Looked up from germline, CDR1 is LGHNA and CDR2 is YSLEER. The CDR3 loop reads CASSQASTDTQYF. The CDR3 coding sequence is TGCGCCAGCAGCCAGGCTAGCACAGATACGCAGTATTTT.

The chain uses TRBV27 and TRBJ2-2, with 12 nucleotides matching TRBD1. The ends lost 6 bases at V and 5 bases at J; junction bases unmatched: 7. Germline CDR1 is MNHEY and CDR2 is SMNVEV (reference sequence). This CDR3 has 16 residues. The CDR3 loop reads CASSPGTGGLTGELFF. Here the CDR3 DNA reads TGTGCCAGCAGCCCTGGGACAGGGGGCTTAACCGGGGAGCTGTTTTTT.

This clone has just a few counts. The chain employs TRBV25-1 and TRBJ2-3; 10 bases align to TRBD1. Germline V gene sequence: CDR1 MGHDK, CDR2 SYGVNS. The V and J ends lost 5 bases and 3 bases, in that order; junction bases with no gene match: 11. The CDR3 contains 17 residues. CDR3 protein: CASSPGGQGRRTDTQYF. The CDR3 DNA sequence: TGTGCCAGCAGTCCAGGGGGACAGGGGAGGAGGACAGATACGCAGTATTTT.

In this sample, this clone turned up once. The chain couples TRBV28 to TRBJ1-1; 9 positions agree with TRBD1. Germline V lookup: CDR1 MDHEN, CDR2 SYDVKM. The CDR3 has 15 amino acids. V gave up 5 bases and J gave up 10 bases; unmatched junction bases: 14. The CDR3: CASSTRDRDLSGAFF. The CDR3, as DNA: TGTGCCAGCAGTACCCGGGACAGGGACCTTTCTGGAGCTTTCTTT.

The chain combines TRBV5-1 with TRBJ2-7, with 8 bases matching TRBD2. The germline gives CDR1 SGHRS, CDR2 YFSETQ. V trimming: 1 base; J trimming: 1 base; junction bases outside the gene matches: 7. The CDR3 extends over 16 amino acids. The CDR3 reads CASSLSGGPSSYEQYF. For the CDR3, the DNA is TGCGCCAGCAGCTTGTCGGGAGGGCCGAGTTCCTACGAGCAGTACTTC.

The chain combines TRBV5-1 with TRBJ2-4; D is perhaps TRBD2 (6 bases). This CDR3 has 13 residues. The V end was cut by 9 bases, the J end by 2 bases, with 12 bases between. The germline V gene has CDR1 SGHRS and CDR2 YFSETQ. DNA for the CDR3: TGCGCCAACACGGGGGTGTCCAAAAACATTCAGTACTTC. The encoded protein is CANTGVSKNIQYF.

The chain carries TRBV18 and TRBJ1-2, with D possibly TRBD1 on 5 matching bases. The CDR3 covers 14 residues. Deletions cut 2 bases from V and 4 bases from J, with 11 bases between. The germline CDR1 and CDR2 sequences are KGHSH and LQKENI. CDR3 bases: TGTGCCAGCTCACCAGGCCGGGACCTCTATGGCTACACCTTC. Its protein product is CASSPGRDLYGYTF.

This chain links TRBV10-3 with TRBJ1-4; 9 positions match TRBD1. V lost 2 bases and J lost 6; bases outside the gene matches: 4. Germline V gene sequence: CDR1 ENHRY, CDR2 SYGVKD. The CDR3 runs 15 residues. The CDR3 region is CAISEAGTGYEKLFF. In DNA form, the CDR3 reads TGTGCCATCAGTGAGGCCGGGACAGGGTATGAAAAACTGTTTTTT.

Points on this clone: Other DNA sequences in this sample translate to the same CDR3. This sequence joins TRBV6-1 and TRBJ1-5; the D is unclear. The germline V and J ends were trimmed by 0 bases and 4 bases, with 7 bases remaining between them. CDR1 and CDR2 (germline): MNHNS, SASEGT. This CDR3 has 14 amino acids. This CDR3 reads CASSEAGRNQPQHF. CDR3 nucleotides: TGTGCCAGCAGTGAAGCGGGCAGAAATCAGCCCCAGCATTTT.

This clone is a singleton in its sample. The chain couples TRBV5-8 to TRBJ1-4, with D possibly TRBD1 on 6 matching bases. The germline V gene encodes CDR1 SGHTS and CDR2 YDEGEE. The CDR3 sequence is 13 residues long. V was trimmed by 10 bases and J by 4 bases, leaving 14 bases between them. In DNA, the CDR3 is TGTGCCGAGGGGGACGGCCTTAATGAAAAACTGTTTTTT. This sequence encodes CAEGDGLNEKLFF.

This clone was found a few times. In the same sample, other DNA sequences code for this CDR3. V and J are TRBV9 and TRBJ1-3, with no clear D. CDR1 and CDR2 from the germline V gene are SGDLS and YYNGEE. V was clipped by 3 bases and J by 0 bases, with 4 bases between them. The CDR3 loop spans 13 amino acids. CDR3 sequence (DNA): TGTGCCAGCAGCGAAAGCTCTGGAAACACCATATATTTT. Protein sequence: CASSESSGNTIYF.